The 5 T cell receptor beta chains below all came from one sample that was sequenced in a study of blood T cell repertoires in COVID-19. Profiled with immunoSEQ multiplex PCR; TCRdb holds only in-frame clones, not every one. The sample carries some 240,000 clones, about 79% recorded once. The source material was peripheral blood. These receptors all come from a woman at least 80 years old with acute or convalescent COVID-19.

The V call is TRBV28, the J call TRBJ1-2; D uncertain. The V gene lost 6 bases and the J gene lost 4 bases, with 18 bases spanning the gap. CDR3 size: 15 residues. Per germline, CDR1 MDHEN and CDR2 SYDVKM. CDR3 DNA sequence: TGTGCCAGCAGCCCCCCGGCCCCAGAGGGCTATGGCTACACCTTC. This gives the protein CASSPPAPEGYGYTF.

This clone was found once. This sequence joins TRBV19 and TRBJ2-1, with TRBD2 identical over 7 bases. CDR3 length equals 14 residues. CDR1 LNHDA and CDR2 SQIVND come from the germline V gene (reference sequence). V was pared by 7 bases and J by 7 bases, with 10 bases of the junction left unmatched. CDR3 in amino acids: CASTPRGGLNEQFF. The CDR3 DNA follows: TGTGCCAGTACCCCCCGGGGAGGGTTGAATGAGCAGTTCTTC.

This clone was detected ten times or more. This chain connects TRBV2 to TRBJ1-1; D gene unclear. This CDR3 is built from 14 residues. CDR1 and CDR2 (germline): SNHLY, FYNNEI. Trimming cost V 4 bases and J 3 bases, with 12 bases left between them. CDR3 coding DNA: TGTGCCAGCAGTGTAGCGGGGAGGGACACTGAAGCTTTCTTT. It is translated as CASSVAGRDTEAFF.

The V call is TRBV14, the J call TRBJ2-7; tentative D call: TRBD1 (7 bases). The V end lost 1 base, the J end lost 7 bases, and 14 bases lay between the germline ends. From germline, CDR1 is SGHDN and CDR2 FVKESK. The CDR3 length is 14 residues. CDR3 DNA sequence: TGTGCCAGCAGCCAAGCGACAGGGCGGGAAGAGCAGTACTTC. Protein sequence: CASSQATGREEQYF.

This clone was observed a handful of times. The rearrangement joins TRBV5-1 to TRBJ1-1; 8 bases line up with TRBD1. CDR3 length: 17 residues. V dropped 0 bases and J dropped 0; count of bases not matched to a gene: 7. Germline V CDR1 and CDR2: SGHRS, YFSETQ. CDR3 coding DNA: TGCGCCAGCAGCTTGGGGGGGACAGGTACGCTGAACACTGAAGCTTTCTTT. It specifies CASSLGGTGTLNTEAFF. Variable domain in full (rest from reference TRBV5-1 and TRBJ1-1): KAGVTQTPRYLIKTRGQQVTLSCSPISGHRSVSWYQQTPGQGLQFLFEYFSETQRNKGNFPGRFSGRQFSNSRSEMNVSTLELGDSALYLCASSLGGTGTLNTEAFFGQGTRLTVV.